Detailed here is one T cell receptor (beta chain). The V end was cut by 4 bases, the J end by 2 bases, with 15 bases between. From germline, CDR1 is MGHRA and CDR2 YSYEKL. This CDR3 has 17 amino acids. For the second PCR, which ran for roughly 6 to 11 cycles, a sample-barcoded 5' primer and a J-beta primer mix were used. Sequencing yielded, for each sample, at least 3 million paired-end reads carrying CDR3. TCRdb re-called the 5' RACE reads through MiXCR, storing one row per CDR3 protein. This table holds roughly 2 million distinct CDR3 sequences, approximately 50% found once. The record originates from a study of blood T cells in healthy people across ages. Every donor provided roughly 10 milliliters of peripheral blood.

The sequenced material came from blood. The V call is TRBV4-1, the J call TRBJ2-6; no firm D call. The sequence was collected from a woman aged 35 to 49 in good health. Here the CDR3 reads CASSLIQPETGANVLTF. CDR3 nucleotides: TGCGCCAGCAGCCTAATCCAACCCGAGACTGGGGCCAACGTCCTGACTTTC.